This T cell receptor (beta chain) is drawn from a study of CD8 T cells in Susac syndrome. Turning to the study itself: Treatment at blood withdrawal was none, corticosteroids, or intravenous immunoglobulin alone in Susac syndrome patients. Findings and limits, study-wide: The authors found 15 to 20 Susac-specific public clones in total CD8+ repertoires and roughly five in CD8+ TEMRA repertoires.

An input of about 0.45 to 1 ug of RNA was subjected to reverse transcription using random hexamers. TCRdb recomputed calls from the immunoSEQ multiplex PCR reads with MiXCR, one row per CDR3 protein. Of approximately 190,000 distinct CDR3 sequences in the sample, about 95% were seen once. Concerning this clonotype: What it binds is unknown.

Trimming at V came to 5 bases and at J to 8 bases, leaving 9 bases not matched to a gene. CDR1 and CDR2 from the germline V gene are SEHNR and FQNEAQ (reference sequence). The CDR3 sequence is 15 residues long. Sequenced sample: CD8+ T cells from PBMCs. The chain links TRBV7-9 to TRBJ1-6; 7 bases fit TRBD1. The source is a human donor with Susac syndrome. CDR3 region: CASSPPDRVDSPLHF. The CDR3 DNA reads as TGTGCCAGCAGCCCACCCGACAGGGTCGATTCACCCCTCCACTTT.